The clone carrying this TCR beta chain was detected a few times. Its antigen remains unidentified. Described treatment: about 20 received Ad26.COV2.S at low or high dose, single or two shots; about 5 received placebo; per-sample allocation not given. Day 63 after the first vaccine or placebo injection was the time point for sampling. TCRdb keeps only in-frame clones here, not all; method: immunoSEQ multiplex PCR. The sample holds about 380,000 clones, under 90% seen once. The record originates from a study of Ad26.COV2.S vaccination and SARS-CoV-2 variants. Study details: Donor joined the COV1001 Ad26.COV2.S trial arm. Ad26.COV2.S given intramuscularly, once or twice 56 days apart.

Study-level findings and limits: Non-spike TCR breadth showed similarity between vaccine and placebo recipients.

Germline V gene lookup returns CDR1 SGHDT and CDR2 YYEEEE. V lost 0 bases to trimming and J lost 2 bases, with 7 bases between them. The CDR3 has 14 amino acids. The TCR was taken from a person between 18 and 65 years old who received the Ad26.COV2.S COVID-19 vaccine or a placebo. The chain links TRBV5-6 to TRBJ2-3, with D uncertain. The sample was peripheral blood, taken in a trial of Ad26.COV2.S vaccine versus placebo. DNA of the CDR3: TGTGCCAGCAGCTTGGGAGGTCTCACAGATACGCAGTATTTT. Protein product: CASSLGGLTDTQYF.